The clone carrying this TCR beta chain was found a few times. Its target is not known. CDR3 length equals 15 residues. V lost 3 bases, J lost 5 bases, and 13 bases lay in between. Germline CDR1 is LNHDA and CDR2 is SQIVND (reference sequence). These data belong to a study of CD8 T cells in ankylosing spondylitis. The study, taken as a whole, reports: Seemingly characteristic of ankylosing spondylitis blood was a TCR beta motif consisting of roughly 8 highly homologous variants.

Using quantitative 5'-RACE with molecular barcodes, the authors made TCR beta libraries. TCRdb recomputed calls from the 5' RACE reads with MiXCR, one row per CDR3 protein. The sample lists 750,000 to 850,000 distinct CDR3 sequences; approximately 12% were seen once. The chain couples TRBV19 to TRBJ2-2, with a tentative D call TRBD1 (6 bases). The sequenced sample consisted of blood, either unsorted or a sorted T cell fraction (not recorded which). The sequence was obtained from a male donor with ankylosing spondylitis. Written as DNA, the CDR3 is TGTGCCAGTAGTATTATAGACAGGCCGACCGGGGAGCTGTTTTTT. This sequence encodes CASSIIDRPTGELFF. Together with reference TRBV19 and TRBJ2-2, the CDR3 gives the full variable domain: DGGITQSPKYLFRKEGQNVTLSCEQNLNHDAMYWYRQDPGQGLRLIYYSQIVNDFQKGDIAEGYSVSREKKESFPLTVTSAQKNPTAFYLCASSIIDRPTGELFFGEGSRLTVL.